This TCR beta chain was retrieved from a study of Tregs in tolerant kidney transplant recipients. CD4+CD25+CD127- Tregs, CD4+CD25- non-Tregs, CD4 and CD8 cells were sorted. Concerning this clone itself: Its antigen is unidentified.

TCRdb keeps only in-frame clones here, not all; method: immunoSEQ multiplex PCR. The sample contains 110,000 or so clones, about 91% of which appear only once. The study's findings and limits: Biological reproducibility was not directly addressed, but technical replication error appeared minimal.

The sample comprised CD4+ T cells from blood. The receptor was isolated from a human donor in good health.

The DNA for the CDR3 is TGTGCCAGCAGGTACGAAAAGGATACGCAGTATTTT. Protein: CASRYEKDTQYF. This rearrangement joins TRBV6-6 to TRBJ2-3; no clear D gene. The CDR3 spans 12 residues. V shed 6 bases and J shed 6 bases, with 10 bases lying between them. CDR1 and CDR2 (germline): MNHNY, SVGAGI (reference sequence).